This entry features one T cell receptor beta chain sequence. Germline loops: CDR1 SGHTS, CDR2 YDEGEE. The CDR3 consists of 14 residues. Trimming pared 4 bases from V and 0 bases from J, leaving 9 bases between. Repertoires were generated with immunoSEQ multiplex PCR, while TCRdb's copy carries only in-frame clones and drops some. The sample lists over 120,000 clones, 75% to 95% seen once, with roughly 3.2% in the top ten. The sample is drawn from a study of control samples from healthy donors and cancer patients. The sample comprised blood. The chain is built from TRBV5-8 and TRBJ2-3, with a weak D call TRBD1 (6 bases). The source of this sequence is a man aged 25-45 years in good health. The DNA of the CDR3 is TGTGCCAGCAGCCGCGGACAGAGCACAGATACGCAGTATTTT. Its translation is CASSRGQSTDTQYF.